The present T cell receptor beta chain was sequenced within a study of blood T cell repertoires in COVID-19. For the study at large: Sources were T cells, B-cell-depleted T cells, or PBMCs; the material itself was cDNA or gDNA.

In the original analysis: Amplification from reference gene primers served as the basis for estimated nucleated cell counts. Only in-frame clones appear in the TCRdb table, and some are missing; sequencing was by immunoSEQ multiplex PCR. V, J and clone size are taken as reported in that table, and D and trimming were inferred from the DNA itself. The table includes over 30,000 clones, roughly 75% detected once. This clone has only one observation. Germline V gene data show CDR1 as SGHNT and CDR2 as YYREEE (reference sequence). The CDR3 extends over 16 amino acids. Trimming cost V 2 bases and J 5 bases; bases outside gene matches: 11.

Sequencing was performed on peripheral blood. The TCR was taken from an elderly man with active or convalescent COVID-19. V is TRBV5-4 and J is TRBJ2-7; 9 nucleotides agree with TRBD2. CDR3 DNA sequence: TGTGCCAGCAGCTTTATCTTAGCGGGAGTGGTCCACGAGCAGTACTTC. Protein: CASSFILAGVVHEQYF.